This T cell receptor beta chain was documented in a study of OX40 agonist ivuxolimab in advanced cancers. Of note for this clone: The antigen is unknown. The sample holds other DNA sequences that translate to the same CDR3.

TCRdb's table, derived via immunoSEQ multiplex PCR, lists solely in-frame clones and lacks some. The sample includes some 80,000 clones, over 85% of them seen just once. Study-wide findings and caveats: The 0.1-3.0 mg/kg partial responders had among the lowest clonal expansion. CD8+ T cells averaged more expanded clones than CD4+.

Autoimmune disease history or systemic immunosuppression meant exclusion. Cycle 7 day 1, cycle 4 day 1, and baseline were the timepoints at which blood was sampled. CDR3 size: 14 residues. The V gene lost 6 bases and the J gene lost 0 bases, with 9 bases spanning the gap. Germline V gene lookup returns CDR1 MDHEN and CDR2 SYDVKM. The genes are TRBV28 and TRBJ1-3, with D uncertain. This clonotype was sampled from an adult with an advanced solid tumor such as melanoma, head and neck, liver or kidney cancer. Specimen: CD4+ or CD8+ T cells sorted from blood, collected in a trial of the OX40 agonist ivuxolimab. The CDR3 region has the DNA TGTGCCAGCAGCCCTGACTCCTCTGGAAACACCATATATTTT. Translated: CASSPDSSGNTIYF.